Listed here are 32 T cell receptor beta chains from one sample, sequenced in a study of CD8 T cells in ankylosing spondylitis. No antigens are known for them. General observations from the study: Blood of patients with ankylosing spondylitis appeared to be characterized by a TCR beta motif of eight highly homologous variants.

TCRdb recomputed calls from the 5' RACE reads with MiXCR, one row per CDR3 protein. The table has 400,000 or so distinct CDR3 sequences, around 26% seen once. Sequencing used blood, either unsorted or a sorted T cell fraction (not recorded which). Receptor source: a male donor with ankylosing spondylitis.

The rearrangement joins TRBV7-2 to TRBJ1-2, with 8 bases that match TRBD1. J gave up 8 bases and V 5 bases, and 10 bases lay outside the gene matches. Per the germline V gene, CDR1 is SGHTA and CDR2 is FQGNSA. The CDR3 is 14 residues long. The CDR3, as DNA: TGTGCCAGCAGCCCCGGACAGGGAATGGGAGGCTACACCTTC. The encoded protein is CASSPGQGMGGYTF.

The J gene is TRBJ1-4, the V gene TRBV20-1; no reliable D call. CDR1 is DFQATT, CDR2 SNEGSKA, per germline (reference sequence). The CDR3 is 12 amino acids. V was trimmed by 1 base and J by 8 bases, leaving 8 bases between them. CDR3 bases: TGCAGTGCTAGAGTTGGGGAGGAAAAACTGTTTTTT. Encoded protein: CSARVGEEKLFF.

This clonotype was detected only a few times. The J gene is TRBJ2-2, the V gene TRBV20-1; TRBD2 is a possible D gene (5 bases). Per germline, CDR1 DFQATT and CDR2 SNEGSKA (reference sequence). V was trimmed by 6 bases and J by 1 base, leaving 9 bases between them. The CDR3 loop spans 13 amino acids. Here the CDR3 reads CSASSGNTGELFF. The CDR3 DNA follows: TGCAGTGCCTCAAGCGGGAACACCGGGGAGCTGTTTTTT.

The gene calls are TRBV5-1 and TRBJ1-4; tentative D call: TRBD1 (5 bases). The CDR3 is 14 amino acids. Germline CDR1 is SGHRS and CDR2 is YFSETQ. V was clipped by 6 bases and J by 8 bases, with 17 bases between them. CDR3 sequence: CASKSGREGEKLFF. The DNA for the CDR3 is TGCGCCAGCAAATCGGGCAGGGAGGGAGAAAAACTGTTTTTT.

This chain links TRBV20-1 with TRBJ2-3; 8 nucleotides line up with TRBD1. The germline CDR1 and CDR2 sequences are DFQATT and SNEGSKA (reference sequence). V lost 0 bases and J lost 2; bases outside the gene matches: 7. This CDR3 has 16 amino acids. The CDR3 DNA sequence: TGCAGTGCTAGAGATCTGATGCAGGGGGCCACAGATACGCAGTATTTT. This encodes CSARDLMQGATDTQYF.

The V call is TRBV6-1, the J call TRBJ2-5, with D maybe TRBD1 (7 bases). Trimming shortened V by 5 bases and J by 5 bases, and 18 bases separated the two germline ends. Germline V gene lookup returns CDR1 MNHNS and CDR2 SASEGT. This CDR3 contains 15 residues. This CDR3 reads CASSRQGGLEETQYF. CDR3 sequence (DNA): TGTGCCAGCAGTCGACAGGGAGGTCTCGAGGAGACCCAGTACTTC.

This clonotype was detected only a few times. J is TRBJ2-5 and V is TRBV7-2; 7 bases align to TRBD2. This CDR3 contains 15 residues. Germline loops: CDR1 SGHTA, CDR2 FQGNSA. J lost 5 bases, V lost 1 base, and 7 bases had no gene match. This CDR3 reads CASSLEGGSGETQYF. The CDR3 DNA follows: TGTGCCAGCAGCTTAGAGGGCGGGAGTGGTGAGACCCAGTACTTC. The entire variable domain, with the rest obtained from reference TRBV7-2 and TRBJ2-5, is as follows: GAGVSQSPSNKVTEKGKDVELRCDPISGHTALYWYRQSLGQGLEFLIYFQGNSAPDKSGLPSDRFSAERTGGSVSTLTIQRTQQEDSAVYLCASSLEGGSGETQYFGPGTRLLVL.

The rearrangement uses TRBV7-9 and TRBJ2-2; 7 nucleotides match TRBD1. From germline, CDR1 is SEHNR and CDR2 FQNEAQ (reference sequence). V lost 4 bases, J lost 2 bases, and 4 bases stayed unmatched. The CDR3 contains 15 residues. The CDR3 DNA follows: TGTGCCAGCAGCTCGGACAGGAGAAACACCGGGGAGCTGTTTTTT. This encodes CASSSDRRNTGELFF. Drawing the rest from reference TRBV7-9 and TRBJ2-2, the complete variable domain is DTGVSQNPRHKITKRGQNVTFRCDPISEHNRLYWYRQTLGQGPEFLTYFQNEAQLEKSRLLSDRFSAERPKGSFSTLEIQRTEQGDSAMYLCASSSDRRNTGELFFGEGSRLTVL.

The rearrangement joins TRBV7-2 to TRBJ2-2; D not certain. The CDR3 is 15 amino acids. CDR1 is SGHTA, CDR2 FQGNSA, per germline. Trimming removed 1 base from V and 0 bases from J, with 6 bases in between. CDR3 sequence reads: CASSLGYTNTGELFF. Written as DNA, the CDR3 is TGTGCCAGCAGCTTAGGGTACACGAACACCGGGGAGCTGTTTTTT. Full variable domain (rest looked up from reference TRBV7-2 and TRBJ2-2): GAGVSQSPSNKVTEKGKDVELRCDPISGHTALYWYRQSLGQGLEFLIYFQGNSAPDKSGLPSDRFSAERTGGSVSTLTIQRTQQEDSAVYLCASSLGYTNTGELFFGEGSRLTVL.

This clonotype appeared a few times. In DNA, the CDR3 is TGTGCCGACAAAGGGGGTTTCCCCTACAATGAGCAGTTCTTC. The encoded protein is CADKGGFPYNEQFF. This chain connects TRBV2 to TRBJ2-1; TRBD1 is a possible D gene (6 bases). Germline CDR1 and CDR2: SNHLY and FYNNEI. Trimming took 11 bases from V and 2 from J, leaving 16 bases between them. The CDR3 is 14 residues long.

The chain recombines TRBV6-1 with TRBJ2-3; the match to TRBD2 covers 13 bases. CDR3 length equals 17 residues. Losses at the gene ends were 8 bases for V and 3 bases for J; bases not matched to a gene: 11. Germline V gene data show CDR1 as MNHNS and CDR2 as SASEGT. The CDR3 protein is CASSRVSGLAGTDTQYF. The CDR3 DNA reads as TGTGCCAGCTCGCGGGTCTCGGGACTAGCGGGAACAGATACGCAGTATTTT.

This clonotype was detected a few times. This sequence joins TRBV6-1 and TRBJ2-4, with D tentatively TRBD2 (5 bases). CDR1 and CDR2 from the germline V gene are MNHNS and SASEGT. CDR3 length equals 16 residues. V lost 0 bases to trimming and J lost 6 bases, with 15 bases between them. The CDR3 spells CASSEALGEWGNIQYF. CDR3 in DNA: TGTGCCAGCAGTGAAGCGCTCGGGGAGTGGGGAAACATTCAGTACTTC.

The chain has TRBV7-8 and TRBJ2-1; D not certain. This CDR3 region has 15 residues. The germline V and J ends were trimmed by 1 base and 10 bases, with 17 bases remaining between them. Per germline, CDR1 SGHVS and CDR2 FQNEAQ. CDR3 sequence reads: CASSLELAEYGEQFF. The CDR3, as DNA: TGTGCCAGCAGCTTAGAATTGGCGGAGTACGGGGAGCAGTTCTTC.

This clonotype was observed a few times. The chain uses TRBV20-1 and TRBJ2-3, with D possibly being TRBD1 (6 bases). The CDR3 spans 16 residues. V lost 7 bases, J lost 1 base, and 21 bases lay in between. CDR1 and CDR2 (germline): DFQATT, SNEGSKA (reference sequence). The CDR3 loop is CSGSYGTQLGTDTQYF. CDR3 in DNA: TGCAGTGGATCATACGGGACACAACTTGGCACAGATACGCAGTATTTT.

This clonotype was observed a handful of times. This chain's CDR3 is CSARVGQNTEAFF. DNA for the CDR3: TGCAGTGCTAGAGTTGGTCAGAACACTGAAGCTTTCTTT. This chain connects TRBV20-1 to TRBJ1-1, with no clear D. Trimming took off 1 base at V and 1 base at J, with 7 bases between the two ends. The CDR3 sequence is 13 residues long. CDR1 and CDR2 from the germline V gene are DFQATT and SNEGSKA (reference sequence).

The chain employs TRBV12-3 or TRBV12-4 and TRBJ1-5, with a possible D match to TRBD1 (5 bases). CDR3 length: 14 amino acids. V lost 5 bases, J lost 6 bases, and 14 bases lay in between. The CDR3 spells CASSPSLGLQPQHF. CDR3 nucleotide sequence: TGTGCCAGCAGTCCCAGTTTGGGGCTTCAGCCCCAGCATTTT.

The J gene is TRBJ1-1, the V gene TRBV29-1, with a possible D match to TRBD1 (5 bases). CDR1 is SQVTM and CDR2 is ANQGSEA in the germline V gene. Trimming pared 6 bases from V and 0 bases from J, leaving 11 bases between. This CDR3 contains 13 residues. The CDR3 sequence is CSVGGGMNTEAFF. DNA of the CDR3: TGCAGCGTCGGGGGGGGGATGAACACTGAAGCTTTCTTT.

The rearrangement links TRBV24-1 to TRBJ2-1; 8 bases are a match to TRBD2. CDR1 is KGHDR and CDR2 is SFDVKD in the germline V gene. This CDR3 spans 15 amino acids. J gave up 5 bases and V 2 bases, and 4 bases lay outside the gene matches. The DNA for the CDR3 is TGTGCCACCAGTGATTGGACTAGCAGCCACAATGAGCAGTTCTTC. Its protein is CATSDWTSSHNEQFF.

This chain connects TRBV6-1 to TRBJ2-1; D call uncertain. The CDR3 has 15 residues. Germline V gene sequence: CDR1 MNHNS, CDR2 SASEGT. V was clipped by 6 bases and J by 2 bases, with 14 bases between them. This chain's CDR3 is CASSLQLTAYNEQFF. The DNA for the CDR3 is TGTGCCAGCAGCCTGCAACTGACCGCCTACAATGAGCAGTTCTTC.

V and J are TRBV24-1 and TRBJ2-2, with D possibly being TRBD1 or TRBD2 (5 bases each). Trimming removed 8 bases from V and 7 bases from J, with 22 bases in between. In germline, CDR1 is KGHDR, CDR2 SFDVKD. CDR3 length: 16 residues. This CDR3 is CATNPSREGSGGELFF. In nucleotides, the CDR3 is TGTGCCACCAACCCTAGCAGGGAAGGGAGCGGCGGGGAGCTGTTTTTT.

In nucleotides, the CDR3 is TGTGCCAGCAGGGGGACACTTTATAGCAATCAGCCCCAGCATTTT. This codes for CASRGTLYSNQPQHF. The chain has TRBV6-1 and TRBJ1-5, with a possible D match to TRBD1 (6 bases). This CDR3 has 15 residues. The germline V gene has CDR1 MNHNS and CDR2 SASEGT. Trimming stripped 6 bases from V and 0 bases from J, with 12 bases between.

DNA of the CDR3: TGTGCCAGCAACGCCAAGAAGAACACCGGGGAGCTGTTTTTT. Translating it yields CASNAKKNTGELFF. V gene TRBV12-3 or TRBV12-4 combines with J gene TRBJ2-2; D unresolved. This CDR3 has 14 amino acids. Trimming pared 7 bases from V and 1 base from J, leaving 10 bases between.

This clonotype was detected only a few times. The CDR3 coding sequence is TGTGCCAGCAGAGGGACTAGCGGGGGGAAGAATGAGCAGTTCTTC. It translates to CASRGTSGGKNEQFF. The genes are TRBV2 and TRBJ2-1, with 15 bases identical to TRBD2. This CDR3 is 15 amino acids long. With 6 bases clipped from V and 7 bases from J, the junction kept 4 bases outside the gene matches. Germline V lookup: CDR1 SNHLY, CDR2 FYNNEI.

V usage is TRBV29-1 and J usage is TRBJ2-1; D not resolved. The CDR3 totals 12 residues. The germline V and J ends were trimmed by 7 bases and 11 bases, with 18 bases remaining between them. Germline CDR1 reads SQVTM; CDR2 reads ANQGSEA. CDR3 loop: CSARIGPNQQFF. The CDR3 nucleotides read TGCAGCGCCCGGATCGGTCCTAATCAGCAGTTCTTC.

The chain has TRBV5-1 and TRBJ2-1; TRBD2 agrees at 8 bases. The CDR3 totals 14 residues. Looked up from germline, CDR1 is SGHRS and CDR2 is YFSETQ. J was trimmed by 5 bases and V by 0 bases; bases with no gene match: 1. CDR3 in DNA: TGCGCCAGCAGCTTGGAACTAGCGGACAATGAGCAGTTCTTC. It specifies CASSLELADNEQFF.

This clonotype was counted only a few times. The chain recombines TRBV3-1 with TRBJ2-3, with 7 bases identical to TRBD1. The germline V gene has CDR1 LGHDT and CDR2 YNNKEL (reference sequence). The CDR3 is made up of 16 amino acids. Trimming at V came to 1 base and at J to 2 bases, leaving 6 bases not matched to a gene. CDR3 residues: CASSQGPGTATDTQYF. The CDR3 DNA is TGTGCCAGCAGCCAAGGGCCCGGGACAGCCACAGATACGCAGTATTTT.

This clonotype was seen more than once but under ten times. The chain uses TRBV15 and TRBJ2-1; 8 bases are shared with TRBD2. The CDR3 consists of 18 residues. Unmatched junction bases numbered 7, after V lost 0 bases and J lost 0 bases. Germline values: CDR1 LNHNV, CDR2 YYDKDF (reference sequence). The DNA of the CDR3 is TGTGCCACCAGCAGAGACATAGCGGGATACTCCTCCTACAATGAGCAGTTCTTC. This translates into CATSRDIAGYSSYNEQFF. The complete variable domain, with remaining parts taken from reference TRBV15 and TRBJ2-1, reads DAMVIQNPRYQVTQFGKPVTLSCSQTLNHNVMYWYQQKSSQAPKLLFHYYDKDFNNEADTPDNFQSRRPNTSFCFLDIRSPGLGDTAMYLCATSRDIAGYSSYNEQFFGPGTRLTVL.

The chain is built from TRBV5-1 and TRBJ1-4; D not certain. This CDR3 comprises 14 residues. Germline V gene sequence: CDR1 SGHRS, CDR2 YFSETQ. Trimming removed 4 bases at V and 1 base at J, with 8 bases between. CDR3 loop: CASSTLGTNEKLFF. The CDR3 region has the DNA TGCGCCAGCAGCACCCTTGGAACTAATGAAAAACTGTTTTTT. The full variable domain, rest sourced from reference TRBV5-1 and TRBJ1-4, is KAGVTQTPRYLIKTRGQQVTLSCSPISGHRSVSWYQQTPGQGLQFLFEYFSETQRNKGNFPGRFSGRQFSNSRSEMNVSTLELGDSALYLCASSTLGTNEKLFFGSGTQLSVL.

Ten or more counts support this clonotype. The chain has TRBV11-2 and TRBJ2-2, with D uncertain. The CDR3 runs to 12 residues. The germline V and J ends were trimmed by 9 bases and 9 bases, with 14 bases remaining between them. Germline CDR1 SGHAT, CDR2 FQNNGV. Written as DNA, the CDR3 is TGTGCCAGTTCCCAGCCCTCGTGGGAGCTGTTTTTT. Translated, it gives CASSQPSWELFF.

The chain links TRBV27 to TRBJ2-1; 9 nucleotides align to TRBD2. With V trimmed by 3 bases and J by 4 bases, 4 bases remained unmatched. The germline V gene has CDR1 MNHEY and CDR2 SMNVEV (reference sequence). The CDR3 length is 15 residues. This CDR3 reads CASSFGGRAYNEQFF. DNA for the CDR3: TGTGCCAGCAGTTTTGGCGGGAGGGCTTACAATGAGCAGTTCTTC.

This clonotype turned up a few times. The chain is built from TRBV5-1 and TRBJ1-1; D ambiguous. Germline CDR1 SGHRS, CDR2 YFSETQ. Trimming took off 5 bases at V and 1 base at J, with 9 bases between the two ends. The CDR3 runs 13 residues. The DNA for the CDR3 is TGCGCCAGCAGGGACTATAAGAACACTGAAGCTTTCTTT. Translating gives CASRDYKNTEAFF.

This clonotype was detected a few times. V usage is TRBV5-1 and J usage is TRBJ2-1; D is unclear. The CDR3 length is 16 residues. Germline V CDR1 and CDR2: SGHRS, YFSETQ. V lost 4 bases and J lost 6, with 20 bases in between. The CDR3 sequence is CASSPPLDGAVNEQFF. CDR3 nucleotides: TGCGCCAGCAGCCCACCCCTCGACGGAGCCGTCAATGAGCAGTTCTTC.